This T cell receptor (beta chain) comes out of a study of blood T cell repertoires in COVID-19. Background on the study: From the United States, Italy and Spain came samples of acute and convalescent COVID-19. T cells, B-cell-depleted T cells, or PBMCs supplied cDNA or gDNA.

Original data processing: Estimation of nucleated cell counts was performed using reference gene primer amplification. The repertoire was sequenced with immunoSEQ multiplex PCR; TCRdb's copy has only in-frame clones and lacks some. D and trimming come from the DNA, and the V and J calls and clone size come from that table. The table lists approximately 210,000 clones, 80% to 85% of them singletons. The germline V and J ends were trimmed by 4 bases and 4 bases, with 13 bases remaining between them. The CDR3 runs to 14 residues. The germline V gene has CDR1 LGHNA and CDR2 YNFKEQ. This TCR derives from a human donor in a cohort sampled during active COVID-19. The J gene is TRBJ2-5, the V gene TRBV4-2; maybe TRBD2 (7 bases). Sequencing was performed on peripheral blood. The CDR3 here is CASSRTRGAETQYF. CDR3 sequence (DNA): TGTGCCAGCAGCCGGACTAGGGGGGCAGAGACCCAGTACTTC.